The 5 T cell receptor beta chains in this list originate from one sample, sequenced in a study of PD-L1 blockade in urothelial cancer. TCRdb keeps only in-frame clones here, not all; method: immunoSEQ multiplex PCR. The sample lists 100,000 to 150,000 clones; roughly 82% were seen once. Regarding time point: peripheral blood 6 weeks after treatment start. The sample was PBMCs, taken around atezolizumab (anti-PD-L1) treatment. All receptors come from a man aged 50 to 59 with urothelial cancer.

The rearrangement links TRBV4-1 to TRBJ1-2, with a weak D call TRBD1 (6 bases). CDR1 is MGHRA, CDR2 YSYEKL, per germline. The CDR3 has 14 residues. The V gene lost 5 bases and the J gene lost 4 bases, with 14 bases spanning the gap. CDR3 sequence: CASSLGGQRYGYTF. The CDR3 DNA sequence: TGCGCCAGCAGCTTAGGAGGACAGCGCTATGGCTACACCTTC.

V usage is TRBV29-1 and J usage is TRBJ2-1, with 8 bases aligning to TRBD2. Germline V lookup: CDR1 SQVTM, CDR2 ANQGSEA. CDR3 length: 13 amino acids. V dropped 6 bases and J dropped 4; count of bases not matched to a gene: 5. This CDR3 reads CSVLADIYNEQFF. The CDR3 DNA is TGCAGCGTACTAGCGGATATATACAATGAGCAGTTCTTC.

J is TRBJ1-1 and V is TRBV5-1; D is unclear. The germline V gene has CDR1 SGHRS and CDR2 YFSETQ. The V end lost 4 bases, the J end lost 7 bases, and 17 bases lay between the germline ends. The CDR3 spans 14 residues. CDR3 protein: CASSRRLGANEAFF. DNA of the CDR3: TGCGCCAGCAGCAGACGACTGGGAGCCAATGAAGCTTTCTTT. Variable domain in full (rest from reference TRBV5-1 and TRBJ1-1): KAGVTQTPRYLIKTRGQQVTLSCSPISGHRSVSWYQQTPGQGLQFLFEYFSETQRNKGNFPGRFSGRQFSNSRSEMNVSTLELGDSALYLCASSRRLGANEAFFGQGTRLTVV.

The CDR3 loop is CASSLRTGILGKGYTF. The CDR3 DNA follows: TGTGCCAGCAGCCTGAGAACAGGGATTTTAGGGAAGGGCTACACCTTC. The chain has TRBV5-8 and TRBJ1-2; D possibly corresponds to TRBD1 (6 bases). Germline CDR1 is SGHTS and CDR2 is YDEGEE. Trimming removed 4 bases at V and 8 bases at J, with 24 bases between. The CDR3 contains 16 residues.

This sequence joins TRBV27 and TRBJ2-3, with a tentative D call TRBD1 (5 bases). The CDR3 covers 14 residues. Per germline, CDR1 MNHEY and CDR2 SMNVEV (reference sequence). The V end lost 1 base, the J end lost 3 bases, and 8 bases lay between the germline ends. CDR3 DNA sequence: TGTGCCAGCAGTTTATATAAGGGGACAGATACGCAGTATTTT. Translation: CASSLYKGTDTQYF.